Below, one TCR beta chain is given with its context. In the source study's methods: The authors estimated nucleated cell counts from reference gene primer amplification. Profiling relied on immunoSEQ multiplex PCR, and the TCRdb table lists in-frame clones only, not all of them. From that table come the V and J calls and clone size; the DNA was used to work out D and trimming. The data hold some 320,000 clones, with more than 75% observed a single time. The source of the sample is a study of blood T cell repertoires in COVID-19. In the study overall: PBMCs, B-cell-depleted T cells, or T cells were the source of the cDNA or gDNA that made up the material.

V was cut by 1 base and J by 1 base, with 13 bases left in between. The V gene's germline CDR1 is SGHTA and CDR2 FQGNSA. The CDR3 loop spans 16 amino acids. Participant age was roughly 18 to 100 years, and participants resided in 24 US areas. Resolution of symptoms, clearance, or two negative PCRs was present in recovered Cohort 3 donors. Sequenced sample: PBMCs or T cells enriched from blood (not recorded which). The chain couples TRBV7-2 to TRBJ1-1; D gene uncertain. This clonotype was obtained from a woman between 25 and 40 years old who had recovered from COVID-19. The CDR3 nucleotides read TGTGCCAGCAGCTTAGTTTTTGATGGAGAGAACACTGAAGCTTTCTTT. Translated, it gives CASSLVFDGENTEAFF.